Below, 18 T cell receptor beta chains from the same sample are listed, as sequenced in a study of T cell responses to AZD1222 COVID-19 vaccine. The data were produced by immunoSEQ multiplex PCR, yet TCRdb's version contains in-frame clones alone and is incomplete. The table records some 160,000 clones, over 85% of them present only once. The sequences come from peripheral blood, collected on day 0 of AZD1222 vaccination. The source is an adult in good health.

The chain joins TRBV20-1 to TRBJ1-2; no firm D call. From germline, CDR1 is DFQATT and CDR2 SNEGSKA (reference sequence). The CDR3 has 12 amino acids. Deletions cut 3 bases from V and 7 bases from J, with 12 bases between. DNA for the CDR3: TGCAGTGCTAGTCCAGTTCCCTCTGGCTACACCTTC. Translation gives CSASPVPSGYTF.

V and J are TRBV3-1 (or the pseudogene TRBV3-2) and TRBJ1-2; the D is unclear. Looked up from germline, CDR1 is LGHDT and CDR2 is YNNKEL (reference sequence). The V end was cut by 2 bases, the J end by 4 bases, with 8 bases between. This CDR3 has 13 residues. Here the CDR3 DNA reads TGTGCCAGCAGCCAAAATCGGGCCTATGGCTACACCTTC. It is translated as CASSQNRAYGYTF.

In this sample, this clone turned up once. Written as DNA, the CDR3 is TGTGCCAGCTCACGCCGGGACAGGGGATCCTACGAGCAGTACTTC. It is translated as CASSRRDRGSYEQYF. This rearrangement joins TRBV18 to TRBJ2-7; 10 bases agree with TRBD1. Trimming at V came to 4 bases and at J to 1 base, leaving 4 bases not matched to a gene. Germline CDR1 and CDR2: KGHSH and LQKENI. This CDR3 has 15 residues.

V is TRBV15 and J is TRBJ2-6; no firm D call. Germline V gene data show CDR1 as LNHNV and CDR2 as YYDKDF (reference sequence). This CDR3 is built from 14 residues. Trimming cost V 0 bases and J 6 bases, with 6 bases left between them. The CDR3 DNA is TGTGCCACCAGCAGAGATCCCAAGGCCAACGTCCTGACTTTC. The encoded protein is CATSRDPKANVLTF.

CDR3 residues: CASSPGIGNTIYF. The CDR3 region has the DNA TGTGCCAGCAGCCCAGGGATCGGAAACACCATATATTTT. J is TRBJ1-3 and V is TRBV2; possible D gene TRBD1, 5 bases. Germline CDR1 reads SNHLY; CDR2 reads FYNNEI. V lost 6 bases and J lost 4, with 10 bases in between. The CDR3 extends over 13 amino acids.

The chain links TRBV11-3 to TRBJ2-7, with D perhaps matching TRBD1 or TRBD2 (5 bases each). CDR1 is SGHNT and CDR2 is YENEEA in the germline V gene. The CDR3 has 15 amino acids. V was clipped by 0 bases and J by 4 bases, with 13 bases between them. CDR3 protein: CASSLELGPHYEQYF. The DNA of the CDR3 is TGTGCCAGCAGCTTAGAATTGGGACCACATTACGAGCAGTACTTC.

This chain uses TRBV3-1 (or the pseudogene TRBV3-2) with TRBJ2-7; D uncertain. There are 15 residues in the CDR3. The V end was cut by 4 bases, the J end by 6 bases, with 19 bases between. Germline loops: CDR1 LGHDT, CDR2 YNNKEL (reference sequence). The CDR3 here is CASSPLGPATREQYF. Here the CDR3 DNA reads TGTGCCAGCAGCCCTCTAGGGCCAGCTACCCGCGAGCAGTACTTC.

To note about this clone: Other DNA sequences within the sample encode an identical CDR3. The rearrangement uses TRBV19 and TRBJ1-5, with a tentative D call TRBD1 (6 bases). The CDR3 runs 14 residues. The V gene lost 3 bases and the J gene lost 4 bases, with 10 bases spanning the gap. The V gene's germline CDR1 is LNHDA and CDR2 SQIVND (reference sequence). The CDR3: CASSIDRSNQPQHF. The DNA of the CDR3 is TGTGCCAGTAGTATTGACAGGAGTAATCAGCCCCAGCATTTT.

This chain connects TRBV11-2 to TRBJ1-1, with D perhaps TRBD1 (5 bases). The V end was cut by 2 bases, the J end by 0 bases, with 16 bases between. The CDR3 runs 17 residues. Germline CDR1 reads SGHAT; CDR2 reads FQNNGV. The CDR3 sequence is CASSLRGTVYMNTEAFF. CDR3 DNA sequence: TGTGCCAGCAGCTTACGGGGGACGGTATACATGAACACTGAAGCTTTCTTT. Based on the CDR3 plus reference TRBV11-2 and TRBJ1-1, the full variable domain is EAGVAQSPRYKIIEKRQSVAFWCNPISGHATLYWYQQILGQGPKLLIQFQNNGVVDDSQLPKDRFSAERLKGVDSTLKIQPAKLEDSAVYLCASSLRGTVYMNTEAFFGQGTRLTVV.

The V gene is TRBV12-5, the J gene TRBJ2-3; possibly TRBD1 or TRBD2 for D (5 bases each). The germline V gene encodes CDR1 LGHNT and CDR2 FRNRAP. The CDR3 is 15 residues long. The V end lost 3 bases, the J end lost 0 bases, and 10 bases lay between the germline ends. In DNA, the CDR3 is TGTGCTAGTGGTTTCGAGGGGCTTAGCACAGATACGCAGTATTTT. This translates into CASGFEGLSTDTQYF.

This rearrangement joins TRBV7-8 to TRBJ1-1; D call uncertain. Trimming cost V 5 bases and J 1 base, with 17 bases left between them. This CDR3 comprises 16 residues. The germline V gene encodes CDR1 SGHVS and CDR2 FQNEAQ. The CDR3 sequence is CASSRGGGFTNTEAFF. The CDR3 DNA reads TGTGCCAGCAGCCGTGGTGGAGGATTTACGAACACTGAAGCTTTCTTT.

The V and J genes are TRBV5-6 and TRBJ1-1; D call uncertain. Between the trimmed V and J ends, which lost 2 bases and 0 bases, there was a span of 11 bases. Germline V gene data show CDR1 as SGHDT and CDR2 as YYEEEE. The CDR3 has 15 amino acids. CDR3 sequence (DNA): TGTGCCAGCAGCTTCGAATGGAACCTGAACACTGAAGCTTTCTTT. This sequence encodes CASSFEWNLNTEAFF. Based on the CDR3 plus reference TRBV5-6 and TRBJ1-1, the full variable domain is DAGVTQSPTHLIKTRGQQVTLRCSPKSGHDTVSWYQQALGQGPQFIFQYYEEEERQRGNFPDRFSGHQFPNYSSELNVNALLLGDSALYLCASSFEWNLNTEAFFGQGTRLTVV.

V gene TRBV14 combines with J gene TRBJ2-7, with 7 bases identical to TRBD2. Germline V CDR1 and CDR2: SGHDN, FVKESK. The CDR3 covers 14 residues. V trimming: 2 bases; J trimming: 3 bases; junction bases outside the gene matches: 4. In DNA, the CDR3 is TGTGCCAGCAGCCAAAAGCGGGGCCTCTACGAGCAGTACTTC. It encodes CASSQKRGLYEQYF.

The chain joins TRBV15 to TRBJ1-3; D is ambiguous. With 0 bases removed from V and 4 bases from J, the gap between germline ends came to 19 bases. Germline CDR1 and CDR2: LNHNV and YYDKDF (reference sequence). The CDR3 is made up of 18 amino acids. Here the CDR3 DNA reads TGTGCCACCAGCAGAGATAGGGTCTCACGATGGAAGGGAAACACCATATATTTT. It yields the protein CATSRDRVSRWKGNTIYF.

The chain couples TRBV27 to TRBJ1-2; 9 bases agree with TRBD1. The CDR3 consists of 13 residues. J was trimmed by 7 bases and V by 8 bases; bases with no gene match: 8. Germline values: CDR1 MNHEY, CDR2 SMNVEV (reference sequence). CDR3 in amino acids: CASALQGAGGYTF. CDR3 coding DNA: TGTGCCAGCGCCCTACAGGGGGCGGGTGGCTACACCTTC.

The count of this clone is one. This rearrangement joins TRBV18 to TRBJ1-1; the D gene is possibly TRBD1 (5 bases). The CDR3 covers 13 residues. The V end was cut by 4 bases, the J end by 3 bases, with 9 bases between. The germline CDR1 and CDR2 sequences are KGHSH and LQKENI. CDR3 coding DNA: TGTGCCAGCTCACGGGTAGGGGACACTGAAGCTTTCTTT. Encoded protein: CASSRVGDTEAFF.

V gene TRBV9 combines with J gene TRBJ2-1, with TRBD1 matching over 7 bases. V was pared by 0 bases and J by 4 bases, with 4 bases of the junction left unmatched. Germline loops: CDR1 SGDLS, CDR2 YYNGEE. This CDR3 has 15 amino acids. The CDR3 DNA follows: TGTGCCAGCAGCGTAGCCCCGGGACAGTACAATGAGCAGTTCTTC. Amino acids: CASSVAPGQYNEQFF.

The genes are TRBV6-6 and TRBJ1-3, with unresolved D. CDR1 is MNHNY and CDR2 is SVGAGI in the germline V gene (reference sequence). Trimming stripped 5 bases from V and 0 bases from J, with 8 bases between. The CDR3 spans 14 residues. CDR3 coding DNA: TGTGCCAGCAGTCGTAGCAACTCTGGAAACACCATATATTTT. This codes for CASSRSNSGNTIYF.